This T cell receptor (beta chain) was captured by sequencing in a study of cytotoxic CD8 clonotypes in ibrutinib-treated CLL. Whole-study context: Samples showed on average around 240,000 productive templates and tens of thousands of productive rearrangements.

Trimming cost V 5 bases and J 0 bases; bases outside gene matches: 3. Per the germline V gene, CDR1 is SEHNR and CDR2 is FQNEAQ (reference sequence). The CDR3 loop spans 15 amino acids. Profiled with immunoSEQ multiplex PCR; TCRdb holds only in-frame clones, not every one. The sample contains 200,000 to 250,000 clones, 70% of which appear only once. Whole-study results and caveats: Clonality showed a rise at ibrutinib response that reversed toward baseline at progression.

Remarks on this clone: Its antigen is unknown.

The sample consisted of PBMCs, taken after 24 months of ibrutinib treatment. The gene calls are TRBV7-9 and TRBJ1-4; 7 bases agree with TRBD1. The source is a human donor with chronic lymphocytic leukemia. This chain's CDR3 is CASSRGTATNEKLFF. The CDR3 DNA sequence: TGTGCCAGCAGCCGTGGGACAGCAACTAATGAAAAACTGTTTTTT.